These 29 T cell receptor beta chains were sequenced from one sample in a study of cytomegalovirus exposure and HLA in healthy donors. It was with 60 Vbeta and 13 Jbeta primers that the PCR ran. The table came from immunoSEQ multiplex PCR; TCRdb's copy has only in-frame clones and leaves some out. Here the sample spans approximately 84,000 clones, 60% to 80% being singletons. The specimen was PBMCs. All receptors come from a middle-aged man in good health and CMV-seronegative.

In its sample, this clone was seen a few times. V and J are TRBV5-1 and TRBJ2-7, with TRBD1 matching over 9 bases. Germline V gene lookup returns CDR1 SGHRS and CDR2 YFSETQ. This CDR3 is 15 amino acids long. J gave up 4 bases and V 4 bases, and 9 bases lay outside the gene matches. The CDR3 here is CASSHGTGTKYEQYF. Here the CDR3 DNA reads TGCGCCAGCAGCCATGGGACAGGGACTAAATACGAGCAGTACTTC.

The genes are TRBV19 and TRBJ1-1, with TRBD1 identical over 7 bases. The CDR3 loop spans 14 amino acids. The J segment lost 0 bases and the V segment lost 4 bases, leaving 2 bases of the junction unmatched. Germline V lookup: CDR1 LNHDA, CDR2 SQIVND (reference sequence). CDR3 nucleotides: TGTGCCAGTAGTAAAGGGGGCCTGAACACTGAAGCTTTCTTT. It translates to CASSKGGLNTEAFF. Full variable domain (missing parts from reference TRBV19 and TRBJ1-1): DGGITQSPKYLFRKEGQNVTLSCEQNLNHDAMYWYRQDPGQGLRLIYYSQIVNDFQKGDIAEGYSVSREKKESFPLTVTSAQKNPTAFYLCASSKGGLNTEAFFGQGTRLTVV.

This chain links TRBV18 with TRBJ1-5; possible D gene TRBD1, 5 bases. V lost 0 bases to trimming and J lost 4 bases, with 10 bases between them. The CDR3 is made up of 15 amino acids. In germline, CDR1 is KGHSH, CDR2 LQKENI. The CDR3 sequence: CASSPPRDRNQPQHF. Written as DNA, the CDR3 is TGTGCCAGCTCACCACCGCGAGACAGAAATCAGCCCCAGCATTTT.

The genes are TRBV6-5 and TRBJ2-7; 10 nucleotides match TRBD1. Germline V CDR1 and CDR2: MNHEY, SVGAGI. This CDR3 spans 14 amino acids. After removal of 5 bases from V and 5 bases from J, the junction contained 6 bases not matched to a gene. The CDR3 loop reads CASSRDRGSHEQYF. The DNA for the CDR3 is TGTGCCAGCAGTCGGGACAGGGGATCCCACGAGCAGTACTTC.

The CDR3 DNA sequence: TGTGCCAGCAGTAGACAGGGTCTCACTGAAGCTTTCTTT. This codes for CASSRQGLTEAFF. This sequence joins TRBV27 and TRBJ1-1, with 7 nucleotides matching TRBD1. The CDR3 sequence is 13 residues long. V lost 5 bases, J lost 4 bases, and 4 bases stayed unmatched. From germline, CDR1 is MNHEY and CDR2 SMNVEV (reference sequence).

This clone was counted between two and nine times. The chain recombines TRBV15 with TRBJ2-3; no firm D call. Germline-derived CDR1 and CDR2 are LNHNV and YYDKDF (reference sequence). The CDR3 contains 12 residues. V shed 2 bases and J shed 2 bases, with 2 bases lying between them. CDR3 coding DNA: TGTGCCACCAGCAGATACACAGATACGCAGTATTTT. It encodes CATSRYTDTQYF.

The V call is TRBV6-1, the J call TRBJ2-2; 10 nucleotides match TRBD2. J was trimmed by 2 bases and V by 8 bases; bases with no gene match: 2. The CDR3 contains 14 residues. Germline lookup yields CDR1 MNHNS and CDR2 SASEGT. This CDR3 reads CASQREGNTGELFF. The DNA of the CDR3 is TGTGCCAGCCAGCGGGAGGGAAACACCGGGGAGCTGTTTTTT.

The V and J genes are TRBV7-9 and TRBJ1-1; 8 nucleotides agree with TRBD1. J gave up 1 base and V 5 bases, and 3 bases lay outside the gene matches. The V gene's germline CDR1 is SEHNR and CDR2 FQNEAQ (reference sequence). The CDR3 consists of 14 residues. CDR3 region: CASSQGAENTEAFF. The DNA of the CDR3 is TGTGCCAGCAGCCAGGGGGCGGAGAACACTGAAGCTTTCTTT.

This clone has only a few counts. The chain uses TRBV7-8 and TRBJ2-7; 8 bases line up with TRBD2. The trim removed 4 bases at V and 7 bases at J, leaving 12 bases unmatched. CDR1 is SGHVS, CDR2 FQNEAQ, per germline. The CDR3 loop spans 15 amino acids. The CDR3 nucleotides are TGTGCCAGCAGCTCGAGTGGTATCGCGGGAGGAGAGCAGTACTTC. It specifies CASSSSGIAGGEQYF.

The chain couples TRBV4-2 to TRBJ1-2; TRBD1 agrees at 8 bases. CDR1 and CDR2 from the germline V gene are LGHNA and YNFKEQ. J lost 3 bases, V lost 1 base, and 4 bases had no gene match. The CDR3 consists of 15 residues. The chain's CDR3 is CASSQGTGRDYGYTF. The CDR3 coding sequence is TGTGCCAGCAGCCAAGGGACAGGGAGAGACTATGGCTACACCTTC.

The chain uses TRBV5-1 and TRBJ2-2; 7 bases are a match to TRBD1. From germline, CDR1 is SGHRS and CDR2 YFSETQ. The CDR3 loop spans 15 amino acids. J gave up 0 bases and V 4 bases, and 3 bases lay outside the gene matches. The DNA for the CDR3 is TGCGCCAGCAGCGAGACAGGGCCGAACACCGGGGAGCTGTTTTTT. It codes for CASSETGPNTGELFF.

This chain connects TRBV19 to TRBJ1-2, with D possibly being TRBD1 (6 bases). Germline CDR1 is LNHDA and CDR2 is SQIVND (reference sequence). CDR3 length: 12 residues. V was clipped by 9 bases and J by 4 bases, with 12 bases between them. CDR3 protein: CASMDSTYGYTF. CDR3 bases: TGTGCCAGCATGGACAGTACCTATGGCTACACCTTC.

The genes are TRBV30 and TRBJ1-1; maybe TRBD1 (5 bases). The CDR3 has 13 amino acids. Germline V CDR1 and CDR2: GTSNPN, SVGIG (reference sequence). Trimming removed 0 bases from V and 5 bases from J, with 10 bases in between. CDR3 residues: CAWSVRGGTEAFF. The CDR3 bases are TGTGCCTGGAGTGTTAGGGGTGGGACTGAAGCTTTCTTT.

This rearrangement joins TRBV5-1 to TRBJ2-3, with D possibly being TRBD1 (6 bases). Germline CDR1 and CDR2: SGHRS and YFSETQ. This CDR3 contains 16 residues. The ends were cut back, 0 bases at V and 0 bases at J, with 11 bases in the middle. The CDR3 loop reads CASSLETGLSTDTQYF. As DNA, the CDR3 is TGCGCCAGCAGCTTGGAGACAGGCCTAAGCACAGATACGCAGTATTTT.

The chain links TRBV5-1 to TRBJ2-7; 10 positions agree with TRBD1. The CDR3 has 15 residues. With V trimmed by 3 bases and J by 4 bases, 7 bases remained unmatched. Germline CDR1 and CDR2: SGHRS and YFSETQ. The CDR3 DNA reads as TGCGCCAGCAGCTGGGGGACAGGGGCATATTACGAGCAGTACTTC. Its protein is CASSWGTGAYYEQYF.

V and J are TRBV5-1 and TRBJ2-7; no clear D gene. This CDR3 region has 14 residues. Trimming stripped 0 bases from V and 3 bases from J, with 10 bases between. The V gene's germline CDR1 is SGHRS and CDR2 YFSETQ. CDR3 in DNA: TGCGCCAGCAGCTTGGGTGGCGGTCTCTACGAGCAGTACTTC. As protein: CASSLGGGLYEQYF.

The gene calls are TRBV7-2 and TRBJ1-4; D is unclear. Germline CDR1 and CDR2: SGHTA and FQGNSA. The V end lost 5 bases, the J end lost 6 bases, and 10 bases lay between the germline ends. This CDR3 has 13 amino acids. CDR3 nucleotide sequence: TGTGCCAGCAGCCCCACTCGAGATGAAAAACTGTTTTTT. Encoded protein: CASSPTRDEKLFF.

This chain uses TRBV6-6 with TRBJ2-7, with 8 bases identical to TRBD2. From germline, CDR1 is MNHNY and CDR2 SVGAGI (reference sequence). This CDR3 is 15 amino acids long. V lost 3 bases to trimming and J lost 5 bases; unmatched junction nucleotides: 9. The CDR3 DNA sequence: TGTGCCAGCAGTTATTCCGGGACTAGGGGGAACGAGCAGTACTTC. This sequence encodes CASSYSGTRGNEQYF.

This clone has a handful of counts. The chain has TRBV10-3 and TRBJ1-5, with D hard to call. Germline V CDR1 and CDR2: ENHRY, SYGVKD. V was trimmed by 3 bases and J by 6 bases, leaving 9 bases between them. The CDR3 spans 13 residues. The CDR3 reads CAISDSLRQPQHF. The CDR3 DNA follows: TGTGCCATCAGTGACAGTTTACGTCAGCCCCAGCATTTT.

The chain joins TRBV12-5 to TRBJ2-1, with a possible D match to TRBD2 (6 bases). This CDR3 region has 15 residues. Trimming cost V 1 base and J 7 bases, with 14 bases left between them. Germline CDR1 reads LGHNT; CDR2 reads FRNRAP. The CDR3 region has the DNA TGTGCTAGTGGTTTGGCCCCCCCCGGGGGAAATGAGCAGTTCTTC. Protein: CASGLAPPGGNEQFF.

The chain combines TRBV4-1 with TRBJ1-6; 9 positions match TRBD1. Losses at the gene ends were 7 bases for V and 9 bases for J; bases not matched to a gene: 4. Germline V CDR1 and CDR2: MGHRA, YSYEKL. The CDR3 contains 13 residues. CDR3 region: CASNTGGISPLHF. As DNA, the CDR3 is TGCGCCAGCAACACAGGGGGCATTTCACCCCTCCACTTT.

This chain uses TRBV11-3 with TRBJ2-1; the match to TRBD2 covers 8 bases. V shed 5 bases and J 6 bases; nucleotides not matched to a gene: 9. Per the germline V gene, CDR1 is SGHNT and CDR2 is YENEEA. This CDR3 is built from 15 residues. The CDR3 DNA reads TGTGCCAGCAGCGTTAGCGGGGAAGGTGGCAATGAGCAGTTCTTC. Protein: CASSVSGEGGNEQFF.

The chain combines TRBV6-5 with TRBJ1-2; a possible D gene is TRBD1 (6 bases). V was trimmed by 7 bases and J by 7 bases, leaving 22 bases between them. The CDR3 sequence is 15 residues long. Per germline, CDR1 MNHEY and CDR2 SVGAGI. The CDR3 DNA sequence: TGTGCCAGCATCAACCCGGGCCGCCAGGGGCTTGGCTACACCTTC. This encodes CASINPGRQGLGYTF.

The V call is TRBV6-1, the J call TRBJ1-1, with D unresolved. CDR1 is MNHNS, CDR2 SASEGT, per germline. There are 14 residues in the CDR3. V shed 8 bases and J shed 1 base, with 14 bases lying between them. In DNA form, the CDR3 reads TGTGCCAGCCTAGCTTGGAAAGGGAACACTGAAGCTTTCTTT. It yields the protein CASLAWKGNTEAFF.

In its sample, this clone was seen a few times. The J gene is TRBJ1-1, the V gene TRBV5-1; perhaps TRBD1 as D (5 bases). The CDR3 is made up of 15 amino acids. V was cut by 4 bases and J by 2 bases, with 15 bases left in between. Germline V lookup: CDR1 SGHRS, CDR2 YFSETQ. CDR3 in DNA: TGCGCCAGCAGCATGGGAGACAGAGAAAACACTGAAGCTTTCTTT. Its translation: CASSMGDRENTEAFF.

This clone was seen a few times. CDR3 residues: CASSSSGQPQHF. The CDR3 DNA reads as TGTGCCAGCAGCTCCTCAGGGCAGCCCCAGCATTTT. This rearrangement joins TRBV5-6 to TRBJ1-5; perhaps TRBD1 as D (5 bases). From germline, CDR1 is SGHDT and CDR2 YYEEEE. The CDR3 loop spans 12 amino acids. V was pared by 3 bases and J by 7 bases, with 8 bases between.

On this clone: Other DNA sequences within the sample encode an identical CDR3. The rearrangement uses TRBV6-5 and TRBJ2-7; 11 bases agree with TRBD1. The CDR3 has 15 amino acids. V was clipped by 3 bases and J by 3 bases; unmatched bases: 4. CDR1 is MNHEY and CDR2 is SVGAGI in the germline V gene. The CDR3 sequence is CASSYSGTGGYEQYF. The DNA of the CDR3 is TGTGCCAGCAGTTATTCCGGGACAGGGGGCTACGAGCAGTACTTC.

This chain joins TRBV28 and TRBJ1-5; D is unclear. V lost 8 bases, J lost 5 bases, and 10 bases lay in between. Germline CDR1 is MDHEN and CDR2 is SYDVKM. This CDR3 has 12 residues. This CDR3 reads CASRGIDQPQHF. The CDR3, as DNA: TGTGCCAGCCGGGGAATAGATCAGCCCCAGCATTTT.

This chain uses TRBV19 with TRBJ1-4; D may be TRBD1 (6 bases). V was cut by 5 bases and J by 7 bases, with 20 bases left in between. Germline V gives CDR1 LNHDA, CDR2 SQIVND (reference sequence). CDR3 length: 16 residues. The CDR3, as DNA: TGTGCCAGTAGTGAAACACCAGGGGAGTCGGGTGAAAAACTGTTTTTT. Amino acids: CASSETPGESGEKLFF.